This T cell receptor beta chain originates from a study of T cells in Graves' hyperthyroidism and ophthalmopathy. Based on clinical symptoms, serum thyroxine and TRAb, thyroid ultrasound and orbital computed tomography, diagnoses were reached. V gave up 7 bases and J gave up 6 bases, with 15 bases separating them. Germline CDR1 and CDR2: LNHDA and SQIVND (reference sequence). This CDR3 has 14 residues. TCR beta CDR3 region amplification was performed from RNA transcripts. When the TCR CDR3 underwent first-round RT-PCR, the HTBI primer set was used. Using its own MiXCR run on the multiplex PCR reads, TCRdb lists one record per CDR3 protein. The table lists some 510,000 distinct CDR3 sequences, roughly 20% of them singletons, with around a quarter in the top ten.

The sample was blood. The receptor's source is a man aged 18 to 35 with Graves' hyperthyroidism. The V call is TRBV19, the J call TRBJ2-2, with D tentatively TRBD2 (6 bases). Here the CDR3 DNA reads TGTGCCAGTACCATAGTTCCGGGGGCCGGGGAGCTGTTTTTT. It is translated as CASTIVPGAGELFF.